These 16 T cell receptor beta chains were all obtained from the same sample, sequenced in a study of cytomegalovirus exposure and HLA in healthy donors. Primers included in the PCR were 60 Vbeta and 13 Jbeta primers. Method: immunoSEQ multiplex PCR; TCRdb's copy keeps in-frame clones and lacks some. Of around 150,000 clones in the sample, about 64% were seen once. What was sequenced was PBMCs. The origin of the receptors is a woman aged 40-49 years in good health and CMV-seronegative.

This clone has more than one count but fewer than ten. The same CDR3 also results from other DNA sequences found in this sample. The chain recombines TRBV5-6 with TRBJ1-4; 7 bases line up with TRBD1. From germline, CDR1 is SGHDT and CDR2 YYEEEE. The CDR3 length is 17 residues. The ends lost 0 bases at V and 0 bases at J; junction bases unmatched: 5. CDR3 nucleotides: TGTGCCAGCAGCTTGGGGCAGGGGGTAGCAACTAATGAAAAACTGTTTTTT. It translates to CASSLGQGVATNEKLFF.

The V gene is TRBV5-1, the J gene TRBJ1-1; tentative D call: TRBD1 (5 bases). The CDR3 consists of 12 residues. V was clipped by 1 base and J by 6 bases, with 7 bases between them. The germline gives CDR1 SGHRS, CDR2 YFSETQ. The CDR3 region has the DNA TGCGCCAGCAGCTTGTTGGGGCCTGAAGCTTTCTTT. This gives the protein CASSLLGPEAFF. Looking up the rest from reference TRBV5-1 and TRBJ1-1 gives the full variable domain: KAGVTQTPRYLIKTRGQQVTLSCSPISGHRSVSWYQQTPGQGLQFLFEYFSETQRNKGNFPGRFSGRQFSNSRSEMNVSTLELGDSALYLCASSLLGPEAFFGQGTRLTVV.

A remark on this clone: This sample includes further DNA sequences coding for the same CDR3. The CDR3 is CASSLRGSGNTIYF. CDR3 bases: TGTGCCAGCAGCTTGAGGGGTTCTGGAAACACCATATATTTT. V gene TRBV5-8 combines with J gene TRBJ1-3; tentatively, D is TRBD1 (5 bases). Per germline, CDR1 SGHTS and CDR2 YDEGEE. This CDR3 region has 14 residues. Deletions cut 1 base from V and 1 base from J, with 6 bases between.

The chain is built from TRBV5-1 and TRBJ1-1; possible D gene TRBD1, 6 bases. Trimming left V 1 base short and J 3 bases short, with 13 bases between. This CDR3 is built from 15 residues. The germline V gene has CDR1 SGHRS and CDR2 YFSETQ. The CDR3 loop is CASSLIGTQDTEAFF. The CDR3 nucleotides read TGCGCCAGCAGCTTGATAGGGACACAGGACACTGAAGCTTTCTTT.

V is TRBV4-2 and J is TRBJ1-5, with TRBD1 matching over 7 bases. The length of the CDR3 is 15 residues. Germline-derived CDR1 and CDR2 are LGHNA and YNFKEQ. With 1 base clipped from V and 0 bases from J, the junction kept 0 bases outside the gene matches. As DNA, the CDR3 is TGTGCCAGCAGCCAAGGACAGGGTAGCAATCAGCCCCAGCATTTT. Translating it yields CASSQGQGSNQPQHF.

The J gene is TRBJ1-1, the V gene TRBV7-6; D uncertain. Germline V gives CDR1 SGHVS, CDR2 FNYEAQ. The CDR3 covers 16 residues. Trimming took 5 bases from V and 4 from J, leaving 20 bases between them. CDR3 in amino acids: CASSPPRGLSLTEAFF. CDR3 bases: TGTGCCAGCAGCCCCCCTCGAGGCCTTTCTCTCACTGAAGCTTTCTTT. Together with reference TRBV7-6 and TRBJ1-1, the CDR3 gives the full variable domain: GAGVSQSPRYKVTKRGQDVALRCDPISGHVSLYWYRQALGQGPEFLTYFNYEAQQDKSGLPNDRFSAERPEGSISTLTIQRTEQRDSAMYRCASSPPRGLSLTEAFFGQGTRLTVV.

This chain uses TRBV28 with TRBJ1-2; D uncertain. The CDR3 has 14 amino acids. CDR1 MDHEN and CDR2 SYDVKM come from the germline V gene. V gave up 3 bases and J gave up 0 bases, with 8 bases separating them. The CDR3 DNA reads TGTGCCAGCAGTTTCGCAGGCCCTAACTATGGCTACACCTTC. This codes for CASSFAGPNYGYTF.

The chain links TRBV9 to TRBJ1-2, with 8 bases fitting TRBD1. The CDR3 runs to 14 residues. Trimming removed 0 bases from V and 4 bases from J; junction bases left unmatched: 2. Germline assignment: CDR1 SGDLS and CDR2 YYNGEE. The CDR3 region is CASSVAGTGYGYTF. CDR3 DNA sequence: TGTGCCAGCAGCGTAGCCGGGACAGGCTATGGCTACACCTTC.

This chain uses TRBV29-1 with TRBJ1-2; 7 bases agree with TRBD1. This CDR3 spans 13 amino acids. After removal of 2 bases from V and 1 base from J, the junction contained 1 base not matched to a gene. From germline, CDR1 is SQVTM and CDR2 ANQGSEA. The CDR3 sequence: CSVEQGVNYGYTF. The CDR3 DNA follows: TGCAGCGTTGAACAGGGGGTTAACTATGGCTACACCTTC.

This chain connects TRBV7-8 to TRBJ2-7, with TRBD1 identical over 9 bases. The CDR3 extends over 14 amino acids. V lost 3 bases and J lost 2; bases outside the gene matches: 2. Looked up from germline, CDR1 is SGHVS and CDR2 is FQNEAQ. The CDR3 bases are TGTGCCAGCAGCTTCGGGACAGGGACCTACGAGCAGTACTTC. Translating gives CASSFGTGTYEQYF.

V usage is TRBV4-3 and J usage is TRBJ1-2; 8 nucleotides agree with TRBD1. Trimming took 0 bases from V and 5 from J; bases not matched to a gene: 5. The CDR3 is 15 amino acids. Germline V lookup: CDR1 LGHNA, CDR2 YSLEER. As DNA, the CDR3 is TGCGCCAGCAGCCAAGATCACAGGGGGAAGTATGGCTACACCTTC. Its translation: CASSQDHRGKYGYTF.

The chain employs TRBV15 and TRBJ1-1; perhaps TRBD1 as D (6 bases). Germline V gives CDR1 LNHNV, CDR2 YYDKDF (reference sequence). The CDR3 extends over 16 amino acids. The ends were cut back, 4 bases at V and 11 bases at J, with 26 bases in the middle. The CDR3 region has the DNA TGTGCCACCAGCAAAGATACACAGGGCACACTCGTCGTGGCTTTCTTT. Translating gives CATSKDTQGTLVVAFF.

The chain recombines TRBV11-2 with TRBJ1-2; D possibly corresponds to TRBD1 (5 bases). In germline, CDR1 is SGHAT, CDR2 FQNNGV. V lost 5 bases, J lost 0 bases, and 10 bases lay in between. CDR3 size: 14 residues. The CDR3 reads CASSQMTANYGYTF. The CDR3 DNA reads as TGTGCCAGCAGCCAGATGACAGCTAACTATGGCTACACCTTC.

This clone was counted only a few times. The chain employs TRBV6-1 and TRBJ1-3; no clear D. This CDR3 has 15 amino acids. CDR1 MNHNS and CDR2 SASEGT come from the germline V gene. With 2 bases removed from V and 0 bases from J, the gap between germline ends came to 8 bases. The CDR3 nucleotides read TGTGCCAGCAGTGAAACGACAATCTCTGGAAACACCATATATTTT. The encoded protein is CASSETTISGNTIYF.

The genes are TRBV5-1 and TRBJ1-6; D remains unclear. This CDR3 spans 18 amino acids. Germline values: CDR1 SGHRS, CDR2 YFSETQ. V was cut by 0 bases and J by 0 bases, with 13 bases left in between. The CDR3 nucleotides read TGCGCCAGCAGCTTGGGCGGGAGATCGAGCTCCTATAATTCACCCCTCCACTTT. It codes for CASSLGGRSSSYNSPLHF. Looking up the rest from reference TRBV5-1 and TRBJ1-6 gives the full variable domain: KAGVTQTPRYLIKTRGQQVTLSCSPISGHRSVSWYQQTPGQGLQFLFEYFSETQRNKGNFPGRFSGRQFSNSRSEMNVSTLELGDSALYLCASSLGGRSSSYNSPLHFGNGTRLTVT.

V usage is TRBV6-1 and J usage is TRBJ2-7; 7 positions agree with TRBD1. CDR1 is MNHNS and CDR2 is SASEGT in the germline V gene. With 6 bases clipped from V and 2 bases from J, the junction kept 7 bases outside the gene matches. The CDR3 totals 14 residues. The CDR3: CASRPDRAAYEQYF. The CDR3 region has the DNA TGTGCCAGCAGACCCGACAGGGCCGCCTACGAGCAGTACTTC.